The T cell receptor beta chain under discussion was sequenced for a study of T cells after somatic rescue of genetic block. This table comes from immunoSEQ multiplex PCR, and its TCRdb copy is limited to in-frame clones, with some not included. The sample has nearly 10,000 clones, about 67% seen once. CDR1 and CDR2 (germline): SGHRS, YFSETQ. The CDR3 is 18 amino acids. With V trimmed by 0 bases and J by 0 bases, 5 bases remained unmatched. J is TRBJ2-2 and V is TRBV5-1; 10 positions agree with TRBD2. The clonotype was recovered from a boy aged 5-17 years. Specimen: peripheral blood mononuclear cells (PBMCs). CDR3 protein: CASSLAGTSAANTGELFF. CDR3 bases: TGCGCCAGCAGCTTGGCCGGGACTAGCGCTGCGAACACCGGGGAGCTGTTTTTT.